The text below deals with one TCR beta chain. Produced via immunoSEQ multiplex PCR; TCRdb's table is partial and in-frame only. The repertoire consists of about 2.4 million clones, with 93% occurring once and the leading ten covering approximately 0.37%. The source of the sample is a study of shared clonotypes between healthy human individuals. The V segment lost 7 bases and the J segment 7 bases; nucleotides outside the gene matches: 13. Germline V gene lookup returns CDR1 MNHNS and CDR2 SASEGT. The CDR3 runs to 15 residues. The source is a young man in good health. Some clones in this sample may be carry-over from other donors' samples. The V gene is TRBV6-1, the J gene TRBJ1-1; 9 nucleotides match TRBD1. The source material was naive CD4+ T cells from PBMCs. Subset indicated: CD45RA+ positively selected. The CDR3, as DNA: TGTGCCAGCATAGAGAGGCCCGGGACAGGGTTTGAAGCTTTCTTT. Protein: CASIERPGTGFEAFF.